This T cell receptor beta chain was recovered during a study of shared clonotypes between healthy human individuals. Across the whole study: The composition of the donors was a couple of women and three men aged 18 to 49.

The authors split each subset's genomic DNA evenly across several immunoSEQ plates. Clones were sequenced by immunoSEQ multiplex PCR, and TCRdb holds only the in-frame ones, with some missing. The sample carries hundreds of thousands of clones, more than 75% recorded once. For genomic DNA, unsorted samples relied on about 90 million PBMCs. Points on this clone: What it binds is not known.

Study conclusions and caveats: It was anticipated that sequencing depth would influence how many clonotypes donors shared.

The receptor was derived from a woman in her thirties or forties in good health. Some clones in this sample may be carry-over from other donors' samples. Input material: PBMCs.

Here the CDR3 reads CASTTYPSGSSTDTQYF. In nucleotides, the CDR3 is TGTGCCAGCACTACCTACCCGAGCGGGAGTAGCACAGATACGCAGTATTTT. This rearrangement joins TRBV2 to TRBJ2-3, with TRBD2 identical over 8 bases. V lost 7 bases, J lost 0 bases, and 12 bases stayed unmatched. Germline V gene sequence: CDR1 SNHLY, CDR2 FYNNEI. This CDR3 contains 17 residues.